There are many counts of the clone carrying this T cell receptor beta chain. Construction of the TCRbeta library involved unique molecular identifiers. Via MiXCR, TCRdb re-called the PCR reads, giving one row per CDR3 protein. The table shows over 70,000 distinct CDR3 sequences, with 12% occurring only once. Germline V gene lookup returns CDR1 MDHEN and CDR2 SYDVKM. The CDR3 totals 12 residues. The ends were cut back, 6 bases at V and 6 bases at J, with 12 bases in the middle. This specimen comes from a study of T-cell reconstitution after alpha-beta-depleted transplantation in children. This clonotype was sampled from a human donor who donated a stem cell graft to a child with inherited bone marrow failure. The starting material was PBMCs from the stem cell graft donor, obtained from the stem cell graft. The chain has TRBV28 and TRBJ2-7, with D hard to call. The CDR3 spells CASRLGSVEQYF. As DNA, the CDR3 is TGTGCCAGCAGATTAGGGTCTGTCGAGCAGTACTTC.